This T cell receptor (beta chain) was obtained from a study of shared clonotypes between healthy human individuals (dated by TCRdb to 2019 to 2021). Some background on the complete study: Two women and three men aged 18 to 49 years were included in the cohort. To estimate repertoire size and how much clonotype sharing occurs between individuals, the study deeply sequenced the blood TCR repertoires of about five healthy adults. For each donor, three plates each were used for CD4 naive and CD4 memory, two plates were used for CD8 naive, and one plate was used for CD8 memory. To increase sequencing depth and limit assay-specific biases, TCR repertoire library preparation and sequencing were carried out by different laboratories using diverse techniques. Leukapheresis yielded between about 0.94 and 10 billion PBMCs per donor.

Using the deep immunoSEQ assay, TCR CDR3 regions were amplified from genomic DNA by multiplex PCR. Genomic DNA extracted from each cell subset was distributed evenly over all wells of several immunoSEQ 96-well plates, and each plate served as one replicate. For sorted subsets, each replicate PCR was loaded with around 220 ng genomic DNA, equivalent to some 31,000 T cell genomes. Purified libraries were quantified with a Qubit 3.0 fluorometer, sized on a Bioanalyzer 2100, and re-quantified with the KAPA Library Quantification kit. Every immunoSEQ 96-well plate was sequenced on a separate single-read 150-cycle Illumina NextSeq 550 flow cell. For the original study's pipeline: The immunoSEQ output contained only junctional sequences without quality scores, so filtering could not match that applied to full-length reads. To assign V/J genes and CDR3, sequences were annotated using PyIR, a Python wrapper for IgBLAST v1.9, with IMGT germline references. Any read was removed if the V/J assignment was weak (E-value above 1e-6), the CDR3 was missing, or the read contained stop codons, out-of-frame junctions, or ambiguous translated residues. V3J clonotypes were defined by identical inferred V gene, J gene, and CDR3 amino acid sequence. Percentage overlap between repertoires was calculated by dividing the number of shared unique clonotypes by the size of the smaller repertoire. Richness of each repertoire was evaluated using RTK rarefaction, the Chao1 estimator, and Recon v2.1 estimates of unobserved clonotypes. Generation probabilities were computed with OLGA for all TCRbeta clonotypes obtained by the gDNA method from several donors. Here the immuneACCESS table is served through TCRdb, limited to in-frame sequences with V and J called. Missing clones are a known gap in these copies; in checked studies unresolved V genes cover under half, and the rest lacks a known reason. Clonal size and the V and J genes are those of that table, whereas D and trimming came from the DNA. The table for this sample lists nearly 1,000,000 clones; over 75% of them were counted only once. The ten biggest clones cover about 1.5% of the sample.

Overall study outcomes, separate from this receptor: Higher generation probabilities were observed for clonotypes shared by all four sorted-subset donors than for non-shared clonotypes. Incomplete sequencing was indicated by rarefaction of sorted-subset datasets, despite the large sequencing depth. Naive subsets generally had larger estimated clonotype richness than memory subsets did. Sampling was limited to blood, and TCR repertoires in tissue likely differ from TCR repertoires in blood. Based on pairwise subsampling, the degree of clonotype sharing among donors was expected to be affected by sequencing depth. When several donors were compared, the shared fraction of clonotypes was about 5.2% for naive CD4, roughly 3.3% for naive CD8, 2.3% for memory CD4, and about 0.36% for memory CD8. Because the study included only a small number of donors, the genetic and exposure-history diversity represented was limited.

On this clone itself: Its binding antigen is unknown. The record has no base qualities; no much larger clone is one base away.

Trimmed from V: 2 bases; trimmed from J: 5 bases; junction bases lacking a gene match: 8. Reading from cysteine to phenylalanine, the CDR3 counts 15 amino acids. Just CDR3 DNA is preserved here, 45 bases in frame from base 1. From a lookup of the germline V gene (reference sequence), CDR1 and CDR2 are LNHDA and SQIVND. The donors were healthy, HIV-negative adults with no recently reported acute infections or vaccinations. Every donor was a Caucasian adult residing in Nashville, Tennessee, USA. Magnetic negative selection was used to enrich CD4+ T cells, after which naive cells were positively selected on CD45RA and the negative fraction became the memory subset. Blood was collected by leukapheresis, and PBMCs were isolated by Ficoll-Histopaque density gradient centrifugation and then cryopreserved in liquid nitrogen vapor phase. Purity and quantity of every magnetically sorted T cell population were checked by analytical flow cytometry. Genomic DNA was isolated from each sorted fraction and quantified by UV absorbance on a Nanodrop 2000c.

The origin of this receptor is a man between 18 and 29 years old in good health. The chain was built from TRBV19 and TRBJ1-2; 7 bases in the junction line up with TRBD1. Material for sequencing was memory CD4+ T cells sorted from blood. The sample's cell subset or site label, in plain terms: CD45RA-negative fraction. Here the CDR3 is given as CASSISLTGRYGYTF. The base sequence is TGTGCCAGTAGTATATCTCTGACAGGGAGGTATGGCTACACCTTC.